The 30 T cell receptor beta chains presented below share a single source sample, sequenced in a study of post-analysis software for immune sequencing data. The library was made from cDNA and included unique molecular identifiers. TCRdb reprocessed the PCR reads with MiXCR, giving one entry per CDR3 protein. The table includes about 160,000 distinct CDR3 sequences, approximately 35% detected once. Here the sequenced sample was blood, taken after autologous hematopoietic stem cell transplantation. Source of these receptors: a girl aged 10-17 years with multiple sclerosis.

J is TRBJ1-1 and V is TRBV7-6, with D possibly TRBD1 on 6 matching bases. Trimming removed 7 bases at V and 4 bases at J, with 16 bases between. CDR1 SGHVS and CDR2 FNYEAQ come from the germline V gene. CDR3 size: 14 residues. The CDR3 bases are TGTGCCAGCACGATACAGGGACCGGGCACTGAAGCTTTCTTT. Translated: CASTIQGPGTEAFF.

The CDR3 loop is CSATPGLAGWGQFF. CDR3 bases: TGCAGTGCTACCCCGGGACTAGCGGGATGGGGGCAGTTCTTC. This chain uses TRBV20-1 with TRBJ2-1, with 13 bases aligning to TRBD2. The J segment lost 12 bases and the V segment lost 4 bases, leaving 9 bases of the junction unmatched. CDR1 and CDR2 from the germline V gene are DFQATT and SNEGSKA (reference sequence). The CDR3 has 14 residues.

This clonotype came up a few times. The rearrangement joins TRBV5-1 to TRBJ2-3, with a possible D match to TRBD2 (6 bases). Looked up from germline, CDR1 is SGHRS and CDR2 is YFSETQ. V was pared by 0 bases and J by 1 base, with 12 bases between. The CDR3 sequence is 16 residues long. The CDR3 protein is CASSLAVASGTDTQYF. The CDR3 DNA reads as TGCGCCAGCAGCTTGGCCGTCGCTAGCGGCACAGATACGCAGTATTTT.

This CDR3 is CSALNTGDGDYGYTF. Here the CDR3 DNA reads TGCAGTGCTCTAAACACAGGGGACGGAGACTATGGCTACACCTTC. The chain carries TRBV20-1 and TRBJ1-2, with 7 bases lining up with TRBD1. V lost 5 bases to trimming and J lost 3 bases; unmatched junction nucleotides: 12. The CDR3 length is 15 residues. Germline-derived CDR1 and CDR2 are DFQATT and SNEGSKA (reference sequence).

The chain is built from TRBV20-1 and TRBJ2-1; tentatively, D is TRBD2 (5 bases). Deletions cut 3 bases from V and 9 bases from J, with 18 bases between. Germline CDR1 DFQATT, CDR2 SNEGSKA (reference sequence). This CDR3 comprises 14 residues. This CDR3 is CSASQSGSGGEQFF. The CDR3 DNA reads as TGCAGTGCTAGTCAAAGCGGAAGCGGAGGTGAGCAGTTCTTC.

The CDR3 DNA sequence: TGTGCCACCAGTGAGACAGGGGAAAGGGCTTTCTTT. It yields the protein CATSETGERAFF. V is TRBV24-1 and J is TRBJ1-1; 8 nucleotides agree with TRBD1. Trimming removed 4 bases from V and 11 bases from J; junction bases left unmatched: 5. In germline, CDR1 is KGHDR, CDR2 SFDVKD. There are 12 residues in the CDR3.

The rearrangement uses TRBV20-1 and TRBJ1-1; D might be TRBD1 (6 bases). The CDR3 is made up of 18 amino acids. From germline, CDR1 is DFQATT and CDR2 SNEGSKA (reference sequence). The V end lost 2 bases, the J end lost 4 bases, and 26 bases lay between the germline ends. The CDR3 region is CSARKDWNRVVWSTEAFF. CDR3 DNA: TGCAGTGCTAGAAAAGATTGGAACAGGGTTGTTTGGTCCACTGAAGCTTTCTTT.

This clonotype was seen only a few times. The chain carries TRBV27 and TRBJ2-7; TRBD1 is a possible D gene (5 bases). Germline lookup yields CDR1 MNHEY and CDR2 SMNVEV (reference sequence). V lost 0 bases, J lost 5 bases, and 8 bases lay in between. The CDR3 extends over 13 amino acids. For the CDR3, the DNA is TGTGCCAGCAGTTTATCTCAGGGCAACGAGCAGTACTTC. Translation gives CASSLSQGNEQYF.

The chain employs TRBV3-1 and TRBJ2-1; 10 positions match TRBD2. V was clipped by 3 bases and J by 7 bases; unmatched bases: 9. Germline V gives CDR1 LGHDT, CDR2 YNNKEL (reference sequence). The CDR3 contains 16 residues. CDR3: CASSHQLAGVRNEQFF. The CDR3 DNA is TGTGCCAGCAGCCATCAGCTAGCGGGGGTCCGAAATGAGCAGTTCTTC.

The genes are TRBV27 and TRBJ2-1; 13 nucleotides match TRBD2. V lost 0 bases to trimming and J lost 5 bases; unmatched junction nucleotides: 7. CDR1 is MNHEY, CDR2 SMNVEV, per germline (reference sequence). The CDR3 length is 18 residues. CDR3 loop: CASSLSILAGGPDNEQFF. Written as DNA, the CDR3 is TGTGCCAGCAGTTTATCAATACTAGCGGGAGGGCCGGACAATGAGCAGTTCTTC.

Comments on this clonotype: This may stem from a read error, because a much larger clone lies one nucleotide away. The gene calls are TRBV12-3 or TRBV12-4 and TRBJ2-5; a weak D match, TRBD1 (6 bases). The last part of the DNA fits TRBJ2-7 better; the J call may be wrong. The length of the CDR3 is 13 residues. CDR3 sequence: CASSIGRGYEQYF. Here the CDR3 DNA reads TGTGCCAGCAGTATAGGCAGGGGCTACGAGCAGTACTTC.

Ten or more counts support this clonotype. The chain employs TRBV24-1 and TRBJ2-7; possibly TRBD1 for D (5 bases). The CDR3 has 13 residues. CDR1 KGHDR and CDR2 SFDVKD come from the germline V gene. The CDR3, as DNA: TGTGCACGCCGCTCGCAGGGTGGGCGCGAGCAGTACTTC. Translated: CARRSQGGREQYF.

V gene TRBV7-2 combines with J gene TRBJ1-2; maybe TRBD1 (5 bases). The germline CDR1 and CDR2 sequences are SGHTA and FQGNSA. This CDR3 is 13 amino acids long. V lost 5 bases, J lost 4 bases, and 11 bases lay in between. CDR3 region: CASSVDSRYGYTF. In nucleotides, the CDR3 is TGTGCCAGCAGCGTAGACAGCCGCTATGGCTACACCTTC. Together with reference TRBV7-2 and TRBJ1-2, the CDR3 gives the full variable domain: GAGVSQSPSNKVTEKGKDVELRCDPISGHTALYWYRQSLGQGLEFLIYFQGNSAPDKSGLPSDRFSAERTGGSVSTLTIQRTQQEDSAVYLCASSVDSRYGYTFGSGTRLTVV.

This clonotype has only a few counts. The chain combines TRBV5-5 with TRBJ2-1; no clear D gene. CDR1 SGHKS and CDR2 YYEKEE come from the germline V gene (reference sequence). This CDR3 region has 15 residues. The V gene lost 4 bases and the J gene lost 9 bases, with 20 bases spanning the gap. The CDR3 nucleotides read TGTGCCAGCAGCCCGAGTGGCAACTATGTTGGTGAGCAGTTCTTC. Translated, it gives CASSPSGNYVGEQFF. The variable domain in full, completed from reference TRBV5-5 and TRBJ2-1, reads DAGVTQSPTHLIKTRGQQVTLRCSPISGHKSVSWYQQVLGQGPQFIFQYYEKEERGRGNFPDRFSARQFPNYSSELNVNALLLGDSALYLCASSPSGNYVGEQFFGPGTRLTVL.

As for this clonotype: At one end, the junction sequence differs from germline, possibly due to a read error. The chain couples TRBV27 to TRBJ2-1; 9 positions agree with TRBD1. CDR1 is MNHEY, CDR2 SMNVEV, per germline (reference sequence). CDR3 length: 14 residues. This CDR3 is CANSFSGTGNEQFF. CDR3 coding DNA: TGTGCCAACAGTTTCTCAGGGACAGGGAATGAGCAGTTCTTC.

This sequence joins TRBV12-3 or TRBV12-4 and TRBJ1-6, with 9 bases lining up with TRBD1. This CDR3 has 14 amino acids. Trimming removed 1 base from V and 14 bases from J; junction bases left unmatched: 6. In DNA form, the CDR3 reads TGTGCCAGCAGTTTAGGGGGACAGGGTCCGGCCCTCCACTTT. This translates into CASSLGGQGPALHF.

This clonotype was detected many times. This chain links TRBV20-1 with TRBJ2-3; D not certain. Germline V gene sequence: CDR1 DFQATT, CDR2 SNEGSKA (reference sequence). The CDR3 consists of 12 residues. V lost 5 bases and J 2 bases, leaving 8 bases between the germline ends. The CDR3 nucleotides read TGCAGTGCTCTCCGACTCACAGATACGCAGTATTTT. Protein product: CSALRLTDTQYF.

The gene calls are TRBV7-2 and TRBJ1-2; 7 positions agree with TRBD1. The length of the CDR3 is 14 residues. V lost 0 bases to trimming and J lost 8 bases; unmatched junction nucleotides: 6. CDR1 and CDR2 (germline): SGHTA, FQGNSA. CDR3 nucleotide sequence: TGTGCCAGCAGCTTAGCCCGACAGGGACGGGGCTACACCTTC. Protein: CASSLARQGRGYTF.

The J gene is TRBJ1-2, the V gene TRBV5-1; D remains ambiguous. V was clipped by 2 bases and J by 6 bases, with 20 bases between them. The CDR3 sequence is 16 residues long. Germline CDR1 is SGHRS and CDR2 is YFSETQ. The CDR3 is CASSFALARRYHGYTF. Written as DNA, the CDR3 is TGCGCCAGCAGCTTTGCCCTCGCAAGGCGGTATCATGGCTACACCTTC.

This clonotype was seen only once. The CDR3 nucleotides read TGTGCCAGCAGCCAGAACGGGGGCGCGCGGGCCCATGAGCAGTACTTC. Protein product: CASSQNGGARAHEQYF. The chain links TRBV9 to TRBJ2-5; perhaps D is TRBD1 or TRBD2 (6 bases each). This CDR3 spans 16 amino acids. CDR1 and CDR2 from the germline V gene are SGDLS and YYNGEE. The V and J ends lost 4 bases and 11 bases respectively, with 27 bases between them. Full variable domain (rest looked up from reference TRBV9 and TRBJ2-5): DSGVTQTPKHLITATGQRVTLRCSPRSGDLSVYWYQQSLDQGLQFLIQYYNGEERAKGNILERFSAQQFPDLHSELNLSSLELGDSALYFCASSQNGGARAHEQYFGPGTRLLVL.

In the case of this clonotype: Just one base apart from a much larger clone, this may be a read error. The V and J genes are TRBV7-3 and TRBJ2-6; D may match TRBD1 or TRBD2 (6 bases each). CDR1 SGHTA and CDR2 FQGTGA come from the germline V gene. The CDR3 runs 15 residues. CDR3 bases: TGTACCAGCAGCCTAGGGGGAGGTGGGGCCAACGTCCTGACTTTC. This codes for CTSSLGGGGANVLTF.

V gene TRBV7-3 combines with J gene TRBJ2-4; D ambiguous. Germline loops: CDR1 SGHTA, CDR2 FQGTGA. V was cut by 10 bases and J by 0 bases, with 10 bases left in between. This CDR3 region has 13 residues. The CDR3 DNA reads TGTGCCATCCGACCTCTAGCCAAAAACATTCAGTACTTC. It specifies CAIRPLAKNIQYF.

The chain links TRBV5-8 to TRBJ1-2; D remains ambiguous. The germline CDR1 and CDR2 sequences are SGHTS and YDEGEE. The CDR3 contains 11 residues. The ends were cut back, 5 bases at V and 8 bases at J, with 10 bases in the middle. The CDR3 nucleotides read TGTGCCAGCAGGGCTCTAAGGGGCTACACCTTC. Amino acids: CASRALRGYTF. The full variable domain, rest sourced from reference TRBV5-8 and TRBJ1-2, is EAGVTQSPTHLIKTRGQQATLRCSPISGHTSVYWYQQALGLGLQFLLWYDEGEERNRGNFPPRFSGRQFPNYSSELNVNALELEDSALYLCASRALRGYTFGSGTRLTVV.

This clonotype was observed a handful of times. This chain joins TRBV28 and TRBJ2-1; TRBD2 matches 9 bases. Looked up from germline, CDR1 is MDHEN and CDR2 is SYDVKM. With 3 bases clipped from V and 8 bases from J, the junction kept 11 bases outside the gene matches. CDR3 length: 16 amino acids. The CDR3: CASSFGGAGGSDEQFF. CDR3 bases: TGTGCCAGCAGTTTCGGGGGAGCGGGAGGTTCTGATGAGCAGTTCTTC.

This clonotype appeared a single time. This may come from a read error, since a much larger clone is one base off. The chain is built from TRBV4-3 and TRBJ1-2, with 8 nucleotides matching TRBD1. This CDR3 has 14 amino acids. Germline V gene lookup returns CDR1 LGHNA and CDR2 YSLEER. Here the CDR3 reads CASNQLTGDYGYTF. Here the CDR3 DNA reads TGCGCCAGCAACCAACTGACAGGGGACTATGGCTACACCTTC.

The rearrangement uses TRBV9 and TRBJ2-1, with no clear D. V gave up 3 bases and J gave up 0 bases, with 10 bases separating them. CDR3 length: 15 residues. Germline CDR1 SGDLS, CDR2 YYNGEE. CDR3 coding DNA: TGTGCCAGCAGCGGAAGACGGAACTCCTACAATGAGCAGTTCTTC. Protein: CASSGRRNSYNEQFF.

Only a few counts were recorded for this clonotype. This chain joins TRBV7-2 and TRBJ2-1; the D call may be TRBD1 or TRBD2 (5 bases each). Germline values: CDR1 SGHTA, CDR2 FQGNSA. V lost 1 base and J 4 bases, leaving 11 bases between the germline ends. The CDR3 covers 15 residues. CDR3 nucleotides: TGTGCCAGCAGCTTAGGGGGGAAATGGTACAATGAGCAGTTCTTC. Its protein is CASSLGGKWYNEQFF.

The gene calls are TRBV25-1 and TRBJ2-5, with 11 bases fitting TRBD2. The CDR3 extends over 16 amino acids. J was trimmed by 4 bases and V by 3 bases; bases with no gene match: 7. Germline CDR1 reads MGHDK; CDR2 reads SYGVNS. The CDR3 spells CASSDPHGLAGETQYF. The CDR3 coding sequence is TGTGCCAGCAGTGACCCCCATGGACTAGCGGGAGAGACCCAGTACTTC.

The chain carries TRBV18 and TRBJ2-7; D ambiguous. Looked up from germline, CDR1 is KGHSH and CDR2 is LQKENI. Trimming removed 0 bases at V and 4 bases at J, with 13 bases between. CDR3 length: 15 amino acids. CDR3: CASSPPREDTYEQYF. CDR3 bases: TGTGCCAGCTCACCACCTAGGGAAGATACGTACGAGCAGTACTTC.

This clonotype was detected a few times. This rearrangement joins TRBV20-1 to TRBJ1-4; D is ambiguous. CDR3 length equals 18 residues. CDR1 is DFQATT, CDR2 SNEGSKA, per germline (reference sequence). Between the trimmed V and J ends, which lost 5 bases and 2 bases, there was a span of 24 bases. The CDR3 sequence is CSALGPLESWRTNEKLFF. CDR3 bases: TGCAGTGCTCTAGGCCCGCTTGAATCTTGGAGGACTAATGAAAAACTGTTTTTT.